Presented here are 18 T cell receptor beta chains from one specimen sequenced in a study of shared clonotypes between healthy human individuals. Only in-frame clones appear in the TCRdb table, and some are missing; sequencing was by immunoSEQ multiplex PCR. The sample includes roughly 1,100,000 clones, 65% to 80% of them seen just once. Sequencing used memory CD4+ T cells sorted from blood. As to subset: CD45RA-negative fraction. The receptors derive from a man aged 18 to 30 in good health.

Here the CDR3 DNA reads TGCGCCAGCAGCCAAATCAGGGGGGTACACCAAGAGACCCAGTACTTC. Protein sequence: CASSQIRGVHQETQYF. The rearrangement links TRBV5-1 to TRBJ2-5; weak D call: TRBD1 (7 bases). The CDR3 has 16 amino acids. V lost 4 bases and J 0 bases, leaving 16 bases between the germline ends. From germline, CDR1 is SGHRS and CDR2 YFSETQ.

The chain employs TRBV5-1 and TRBJ2-2; tentative D call: TRBD1 (5 bases). Germline CDR1 and CDR2: SGHRS and YFSETQ. This CDR3 has 14 amino acids. The V end was cut by 3 bases, the J end by 3 bases, with 9 bases between. CDR3 sequence reads: CASSYGRDTGELFF. The CDR3 region has the DNA TGCGCCAGCAGCTACGGCAGGGACACCGGGGAGCTGTTTTTT.

This clone showed up just a few times. The rearrangement uses TRBV2 and TRBJ1-1, with a possible D match to TRBD1 (6 bases). Trimming took off 6 bases at V and 5 bases at J, with 16 bases between the two ends. Germline V gene data show CDR1 as SNHLY and CDR2 as FYNNEI. CDR3 size: 14 residues. The chain's CDR3 is CASRLQGQKTEAFF. CDR3 nucleotides: TGTGCCAGCAGACTCCAGGGGCAGAAAACTGAAGCTTTCTTT.

This clone has more than one count but fewer than ten. The chain links TRBV5-5 to TRBJ1-5; maybe TRBD1 (6 bases). Germline V gene lookup returns CDR1 SGHKS and CDR2 YYEKEE (reference sequence). The CDR3 extends over 12 amino acids. V lost 4 bases to trimming and J lost 12 bases, with 14 bases between them. The CDR3 nucleotides are TGTGCCAGCAGCCATACGACAGGTAGCCAGCATTTT. This sequence encodes CASSHTTGSQHF.

The rearrangement joins TRBV7-8 to TRBJ2-7; 8 bases fit TRBD2. This CDR3 spans 14 amino acids. Germline CDR1 SGHVS, CDR2 FQNEAQ. V lost 0 bases and J lost 6; bases outside the gene matches: 4. The CDR3 nucleotides read TGTGCCAGCAGCTTAGCGCGCGGGGGGATCGAGCAGTACTTC. Protein sequence: CASSLARGGIEQYF.

This clone appeared a few times. Since a much larger clone is just one base distant, this may be a read error. Other DNA sequences in the sample encode the same CDR3. The gene calls are TRBV6-5 and TRBJ2-2; D unresolved. Germline V lookup: CDR1 MNHEY, CDR2 SVGAGI. The CDR3 has 12 residues. Deletions cut 5 bases from V and 1 base from J, with 2 bases between. The CDR3 is CASSRNTGELFF. As DNA, the CDR3 is TGTGCCAGCAGTCGGAACACCGGGGAGCTGTTTTTT.

Concerning this clone: The same CDR3 also results from other DNA sequences found in this sample. This chain links TRBV5-1 with TRBJ2-1; TRBD2 matches 11 bases. The CDR3 is 15 amino acids. Germline assignment: CDR1 SGHRS and CDR2 YFSETQ. V was pared by 1 base and J by 3 bases, with 0 bases of the junction left unmatched. DNA of the CDR3: TGCGCCAGCAGCTTGACTAGCGGGAGCTACAATGAGCAGTTCTTC. This sequence encodes CASSLTSGSYNEQFF.

The count of this clone is one. The chain employs TRBV5-1 and TRBJ2-5; either TRBD1 or TRBD2 may fit D (5 bases each). Trimming pared 2 bases from V and 11 bases from J, leaving 19 bases between. The germline gives CDR1 SGHRS, CDR2 YFSETQ. This CDR3 region has 14 residues. This CDR3 reads CASSFGSGQGEQYF. The CDR3, as DNA: TGCGCCAGCAGCTTTGGCTCAGGGCAGGGAGAGCAGTACTTC.

This chain uses TRBV5-1 with TRBJ1-1; TRBD1 is a possible D gene (5 bases). Germline loops: CDR1 SGHRS, CDR2 YFSETQ. Trimming pared 4 bases from V and 1 base from J, leaving 11 bases between. This CDR3 region has 14 residues. The CDR3 loop is CASSGRQRNTEAFF. The CDR3 nucleotides read TGCGCCAGCAGCGGAAGACAGAGGAACACTGAAGCTTTCTTT.

This clone was counted a few times. V and J are TRBV27 and TRBJ1-5, with 7 bases lining up with TRBD1. This CDR3 spans 14 amino acids. Trimming at V came to 5 bases and at J to 9 bases, leaving 10 bases not matched to a gene. Per the germline V gene, CDR1 is MNHEY and CDR2 is SMNVEV (reference sequence). The CDR3 bases are TGTGCCAGCAGTAAACGACCGACAGGGTGGCCCCAGCATTTT. Its translation is CASSKRPTGWPQHF.

Comment on this clone: Other DNA sequences of this sample code for an identical CDR3. The V gene is TRBV7-9, the J gene TRBJ2-7; D is ambiguous. The ends were cut back, 0 bases at V and 6 bases at J, with 3 bases in the middle. CDR1 SEHNR and CDR2 FQNEAQ come from the germline V gene (reference sequence). The CDR3 sequence is 11 residues long. The CDR3 DNA is TGTGCCAGCAGCTTAGCAGGCGAGCAGTACTTC. Translated, it gives CASSLAGEQYF.

The J gene is TRBJ2-2, the V gene TRBV19; D remains unclear. Looked up from germline, CDR1 is LNHDA and CDR2 is SQIVND (reference sequence). The CDR3 spans 15 residues. The V end was cut by 5 bases, the J end by 7 bases, with 17 bases between. The CDR3 nucleotides read TGTGCCAGTAGTCTCCCCCCCTTGGGTCGCGGGGAGCTGTTTTTT. This codes for CASSLPPLGRGELFF.

The rearrangement links TRBV2 to TRBJ1-6, with 7 bases aligning to TRBD1. CDR1 SNHLY and CDR2 FYNNEI come from the germline V gene. V lost 6 bases, J lost 10 bases, and 9 bases stayed unmatched. The CDR3 length is 14 residues. CDR3 nucleotide sequence: TGTGCCAGCAGGGGGGACAGCACTTTATCACCCCTCCACTTT. The encoded protein is CASRGDSTLSPLHF.

V is TRBV4-3 and J is TRBJ1-5; unclear D gene. Trimming left V 0 bases short and J 7 bases short, with 10 bases between. The CDR3 sequence is 14 residues long. The germline V gene has CDR1 LGHNA and CDR2 YSLEER. As DNA, the CDR3 is TGCGCCAGCAGCCAAGAGTGGAGTTCACAGCCCCAGCATTTT. This translates into CASSQEWSSQPQHF.

V usage is TRBV18 and J usage is TRBJ2-7; no reliable D call. This CDR3 spans 15 amino acids. The V and J ends lost 2 bases and 1 base respectively, with 12 bases between them. Per the germline V gene, CDR1 is KGHSH and CDR2 is LQKENI. The CDR3 coding sequence is TGTGCCAGCTCACCAGGGGTTGGAGTGTCCTACGAGCAGTACTTC. Its protein product is CASSPGVGVSYEQYF.

This rearrangement joins TRBV11-2 to TRBJ2-1, with 9 bases fitting TRBD2. This CDR3 comprises 17 residues. Germline trimming cut 3 bases from V and 6 bases from J; bases unmatched to any gene: 12. The germline gives CDR1 SGHAT, CDR2 FQNNGV. The chain's CDR3 is CASSFSVVAGGRNEQFF. Here the CDR3 DNA reads TGTGCCAGCAGCTTTTCGGTTGTGGCGGGAGGGCGCAATGAGCAGTTCTTC.

V gene TRBV19 combines with J gene TRBJ1-1; 11 nucleotides agree with TRBD1. The CDR3 covers 14 residues. The germline gives CDR1 LNHDA, CDR2 SQIVND (reference sequence). V lost 3 bases to trimming and J lost 4 bases; unmatched junction nucleotides: 1. CDR3 in amino acids: CASSIGTGGTEAFF. DNA for the CDR3: TGTGCCAGTAGTATCGGGACAGGGGGCACTGAAGCTTTCTTT.

This chain uses TRBV27 with TRBJ2-7; D is ambiguous. From germline, CDR1 is MNHEY and CDR2 SMNVEV (reference sequence). V lost 5 bases, J lost 0 bases, and 14 bases lay in between. The CDR3 covers 15 residues. This CDR3 reads CASSPGRAISYEQYF. The CDR3 DNA sequence: TGTGCCAGCAGTCCCGGTAGAGCGATCTCCTACGAGCAGTACTTC.